The 13 T cell receptor beta chains below come from one sample, sequenced in a study of early T cells in non-severe SARS-CoV-2 infection. Each CDR3 protein is one row after TCRdb ran MiXCR on the 5' RACE reads. The table shows some 60,000 distinct CDR3 sequences, with over 10% occurring only once. Source: whole blood, taken at baseline. These receptors were taken from an adult who was a healthcare worker with PCR-confirmed SARS-CoV-2 infection or an uninfected control (not recorded which).

Only a few counts were recorded for this clonotype. The chain joins TRBV11-2 to TRBJ2-4; D gene uncertain. The CDR3 has 12 amino acids. Germline V lookup: CDR1 SGHAT, CDR2 FQNNGV. Trimming removed 1 base at V and 6 bases at J, with 4 bases between. The CDR3 region is CASSLAGNIQYF. The CDR3 nucleotides are TGTGCCAGCAGCTTAGCGGGAAACATTCAGTACTTC.

This clonotype was detected only once. The rearrangement joins TRBV28 to TRBJ2-1; TRBD2 aligns across 10 bases. Looked up from germline, CDR1 is MDHEN and CDR2 is SYDVKM. V lost 8 bases to trimming and J lost 0 bases; unmatched junction nucleotides: 7. The CDR3 consists of 16 residues. The CDR3 spells CASAEREGTSYNEQFF. As DNA, the CDR3 is TGTGCCAGCGCGGAGCGGGAGGGGACCTCCTACAATGAGCAGTTCTTC.

The sample holds a few counts of this clonotype. The chain combines TRBV12-3 or TRBV12-4 with TRBJ1-5; D gene ambiguous. Deletions cut 5 bases from V and 6 bases from J, with 11 bases between. This CDR3 is 13 amino acids long. Written as DNA, the CDR3 is TGTGCCAGCAGTCTCAACATGGGTCAGCCCCAGCATTTT. Translating it yields CASSLNMGQPQHF.

This clonotype has only a few counts. One junction end does not reproduce the germline sequence, and a read error may be involved. The chain employs TRBV7-7 and TRBJ2-1; TRBD2 agrees at 8 bases. This CDR3 comprises 16 residues. Germline lookup yields CDR1 SSHAT and CDR2 FNYEAQ (reference sequence). The CDR3 coding sequence is TGTGCTAGCAGCTTAGCGGAGCGGGGGCCCCGCAATGAGCAGTTCTTC. Translation gives CASSLAERGPRNEQFF.

The chain is built from TRBV5-1 and TRBJ2-1, with 10 nucleotides matching TRBD2. Germline V CDR1 and CDR2: SGHRS, YFSETQ. This CDR3 is built from 15 residues. V was clipped by 4 bases and J by 3 bases; unmatched bases: 4. CDR3 residues: CASSLAGDHYNEQFF. The CDR3 nucleotides read TGCGCCAGCAGCCTAGCGGGGGACCACTACAATGAGCAGTTCTTC.

This clonotype came up a few times. This chain uses TRBV20-1 with TRBJ1-4, with D unclear. Per germline, CDR1 DFQATT and CDR2 SNEGSKA (reference sequence). The CDR3 is 13 amino acids. Trimming stripped 0 bases from V and 5 bases from J, with 7 bases between. The CDR3 is CSARDRRNEKLFF. In DNA form, the CDR3 reads TGCAGTGCTAGAGATCGGCGGAATGAAAAACTGTTTTTT.

This clonotype was recorded at least ten times. This chain connects TRBV28 to TRBJ2-7; 11 bases align to TRBD2. Looked up from germline, CDR1 is MDHEN and CDR2 is SYDVKM. J was trimmed by 2 bases and V by 6 bases; bases with no gene match: 3. The CDR3 length is 14 residues. The CDR3 spells CASRTLAGAYEQYF. CDR3 sequence (DNA): TGTGCCAGCAGGACACTAGCGGGAGCCTACGAGCAGTACTTC.

This clonotype came up many times. The V call is TRBV28, the J call TRBJ2-1; D remains unclear. V dropped 5 bases and J dropped 1 base, with 3 bases sitting between them. The CDR3 is made up of 12 amino acids. From germline, CDR1 is MDHEN and CDR2 SYDVKM. The CDR3 DNA reads TGTGCCAGCAGTAAGTCCTACAATGAGCAGTTCTTC. This encodes CASSKSYNEQFF. Full variable domain (rest looked up from reference TRBV28 and TRBJ2-1): DVKVTQSSRYLVKRTGEKVFLECVQDMDHENMFWYRQDPGLGLRLIYFSYDVKMKEKGDIPEGYSVSREKKERFSLILESASTNQTSMYLCASSKSYNEQFFGPGTRLTVL.

This clonotype was seen many times. In DNA form, the CDR3 reads TGTGCCAGCAGTCCAACAGGGGGCATTACTAACTATGGCTACACCTTC. Translating it yields CASSPTGGITNYGYTF. The chain recombines TRBV6-5 with TRBJ1-2; TRBD1 aligns across 9 bases. This CDR3 has 16 amino acids. Germline V gene data show CDR1 as MNHEY and CDR2 as SVGAGI. V shed 5 bases, J shed 0 bases, and the junction held 7 bases outside the gene matches.

The chain couples TRBV29-1 to TRBJ2-3, with 12 bases matching TRBD2. Per the germline V gene, CDR1 is SQVTM and CDR2 is ANQGSEA. There are 14 residues in the CDR3. V was clipped by 4 bases and J by 2 bases; unmatched bases: 1. The CDR3, as DNA: TGCAGCGTTGGGACTAGCGGGGCCACAGATACGCAGTATTTT. It is translated as CSVGTSGATDTQYF.

CDR3 nucleotide sequence: TGCAGTGCTAGAGATCGGGCGGGAGGTGCGCGCTCCTACAATGAGCAGTTCTTC. Translated: CSARDRAGGARSYNEQFF. The chain joins TRBV20-1 to TRBJ2-1, with 8 bases fitting TRBD2. Germline values: CDR1 DFQATT, CDR2 SNEGSKA (reference sequence). This CDR3 comprises 18 residues. Germline trimming cut 0 bases from V and 0 bases from J; bases unmatched to any gene: 10.

This clonotype was detected a few times. The chain combines TRBV19 with TRBJ1-3; TRBD1 matches at 10 bases. CDR1 and CDR2 from the germline V gene are LNHDA and SQIVND (reference sequence). The CDR3 is 15 residues long. V gave up 7 bases and J gave up 3 bases; unmatched junction bases: 6. DNA for the CDR3: TGTGCCAGTACCCCGGACAGGGGGAATGGAAACACCATATATTTT. This codes for CASTPDRGNGNTIYF.

This chain links TRBV6-5 with TRBJ1-3; D call uncertain. The CDR3 totals 15 residues. V lost 0 bases and J lost 4, with 10 bases in between. From germline, CDR1 is MNHEY and CDR2 SVGAGI. DNA of the CDR3: TGTGCCAGCAGTTACTCCGGGGAATCGGGAAACACCATATATTTT. Translation: CASSYSGESGNTIYF.